This T cell receptor beta chain was recorded in a study of blood T cell repertoires in COVID-19. Whole-study context: The United States, Italy and Spain provided the acute and convalescent COVID-19 samples.

Per the study methods: Amplification from reference gene primers served as the basis for estimated nucleated cell counts. Profiling relied on immunoSEQ multiplex PCR, and the TCRdb table lists in-frame clones only, not all of them. That table furnishes V, J and clone size, whereas the DNA furnished D and trimming. The table lists 52,000 or so clones, about 75% of them singletons. This clone turned up a few times. There are 13 residues in the CDR3. Trimming left V 2 bases short and J 4 bases short, with 9 bases between. Germline CDR1 is MNHEY and CDR2 is SMNVEV (reference sequence). This TCR was sampled from a man between 50 and 59 years old with active or convalescent COVID-19. The chain uses TRBV27 and TRBJ2-7; D remains unclear. The sample consisted of peripheral blood. The CDR3 here is CASSLGAIYEQYF. The CDR3 DNA reads TGTGCCAGCAGTTTAGGTGCTATTTACGAGCAGTACTTC.